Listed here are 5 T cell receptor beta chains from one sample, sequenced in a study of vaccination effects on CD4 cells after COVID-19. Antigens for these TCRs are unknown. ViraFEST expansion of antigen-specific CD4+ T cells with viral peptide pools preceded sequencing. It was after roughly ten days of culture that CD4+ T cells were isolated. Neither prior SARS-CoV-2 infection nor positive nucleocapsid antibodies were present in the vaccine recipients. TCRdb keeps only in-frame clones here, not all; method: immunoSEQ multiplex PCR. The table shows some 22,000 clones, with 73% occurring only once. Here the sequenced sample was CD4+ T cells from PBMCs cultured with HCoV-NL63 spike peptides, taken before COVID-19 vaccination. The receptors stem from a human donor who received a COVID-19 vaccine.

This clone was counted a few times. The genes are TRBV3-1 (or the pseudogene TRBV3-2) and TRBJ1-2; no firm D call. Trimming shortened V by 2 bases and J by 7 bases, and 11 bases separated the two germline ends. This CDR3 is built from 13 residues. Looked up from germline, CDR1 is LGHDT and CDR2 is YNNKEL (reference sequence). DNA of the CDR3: TGTGCCAGCAGCCAATCGGATGGTGGTGGCTACACCTTC. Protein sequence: CASSQSDGGGYTF.

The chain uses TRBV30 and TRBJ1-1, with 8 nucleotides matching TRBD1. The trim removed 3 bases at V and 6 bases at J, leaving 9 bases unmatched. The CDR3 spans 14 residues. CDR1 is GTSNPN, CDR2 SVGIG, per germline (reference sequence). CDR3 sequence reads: CAWSAWTGHPEAFF. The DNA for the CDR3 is TGTGCCTGGAGCGCCTGGACAGGGCACCCTGAAGCTTTCTTT.

As DNA, the CDR3 is TGTGCCAGCAGTTTGTCAGAGACCCAGTACTTC. It specifies CASSLSETQYF. J is TRBJ2-5 and V is TRBV12-3 or TRBV12-4; D remains unclear. V was trimmed by 3 bases and J by 4 bases, leaving 3 bases between them. The CDR3 loop spans 11 amino acids.

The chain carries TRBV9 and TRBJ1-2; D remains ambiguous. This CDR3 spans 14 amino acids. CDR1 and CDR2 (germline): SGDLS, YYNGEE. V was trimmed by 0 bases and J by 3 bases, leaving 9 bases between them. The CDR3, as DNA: TGTGCCAGCAGCGTAGAAGACTCATACTATGGCTACACCTTC. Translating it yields CASSVEDSYYGYTF. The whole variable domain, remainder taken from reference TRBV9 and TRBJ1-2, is DSGVTQTPKHLITATGQRVTLRCSPRSGDLSVYWYQQSLDQGLQFLIQYYNGEERAKGNILERFSAQQFPDLHSELNLSSLELGDSALYFCASSVEDSYYGYTFGSGTRLTVV.

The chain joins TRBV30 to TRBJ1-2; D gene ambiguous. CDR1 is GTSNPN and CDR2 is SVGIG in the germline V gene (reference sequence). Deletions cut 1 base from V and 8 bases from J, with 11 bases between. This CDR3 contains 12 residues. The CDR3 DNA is TGTGCCTGGAGTGAAGCGGGGTACGGCTACACCTTC. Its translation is CAWSEAGYGYTF.